The rows below give T cell receptor beta chains drawn from one sample of a study of blood T cells in healthy people across ages. In TCRdb, the 5' RACE reads were re-called with MiXCR into one record per CDR3 protein. The data show approximately 900,000 distinct CDR3 sequences, 29% seen once. The data also belong to a second study, concerning T cells of mothers and their children.

The sample was blood. The receptor source for this set is a middle-aged woman in good health. Both conserved end residues are trimmed from each CDR3.

length: 13; V: TRBV7-3; J: TRBJ2-1; CDR3: ASSLAGGLDNEQF
length: 13; V: TRBV6-1; J: TRBJ1-2; CDR3: ASSSVTTGGEGYT
length: 10; V: TRBV28; J: TRBJ2-7; CDR3: ASTGAAYEQY
length: 12; V: TRBV7-9; J: TRBJ2-5; CDR3: ASSAGLATQTQY
length: 14; V: TRBV4-1; J: TRBJ2-1; CDR3: ASSQETGRLDNEQF
length: 12; V: TRBV7-6; J: TRBJ2-3; CDR3: ASSRTGVADTQY
length: 14; V: TRBV2; J: TRBJ1-5; CDR3: ASSVWGIVGNQPQH
length: 14; V: TRBV7-9; J: TRBJ1-6; CDR3: ASSRGTGSSNSPLH
length: 11; V: TRBV10-3; J: TRBJ2-7; CDR3: AITAGSSYEQY
length: 14; V: TRBV3-1; J: TRBJ2-5; CDR3: VSSQGGDRGRKTQY
length: 12; V: TRBV7-9; J: TRBJ1-1; CDR3: ASSQRTGNTEAF
length: 9; V: TRBV12-3/TRBV12-4; J: TRBJ1-2; CDR3: ASGTAYGYT
length: 11; V: TRBV18; J: TRBJ1-2; CDR3: ASSPQGGDGYT
length: 11; V: TRBV29-1; J: TRBJ1-1; CDR3: SFQGRMWTEAF
length: 14; V: TRBV5-4; J: TRBJ2-7; CDR3: ASSLLLASGGHEQY
length: 12; V: TRBV6-2/TRBV6-3; J: TRBJ2-7; CDR3: ASSYAGVGYEQY
length: 12; V: TRBV6-5; J: TRBJ1-2; CDR3: ASSSQGIFYGYT
length: 13; V: TRBV27; J: TRBJ2-1; CDR3: ASRPRGGPYNEQF
length: 13; V: TRBV6-2/TRBV6-3; J: TRBJ1-4; CDR3: ASSSAGTGGEKLF
length: 10; V: TRBV9; J: TRBJ1-2; CDR3: ASSVVGSGYT
length: 10; V: TRBV7-2; J: TRBJ2-5; CDR3: ASSLYGQGQY
length: 12; V: TRBV12-3/TRBV12-4; J: TRBJ2-5; CDR3: ASGGLTGDETQY
length: 15; V: TRBV18; J: TRBJ2-6; CDR3: ASSRWTASSGANVLT
length: 11; V: TRBV28; J: TRBJ2-7; CDR3: AGGHSSSYEQY
length: 12; V: TRBV5-4; J: TRBJ1-4; CDR3: ASSLDGQPKELF
length: 13; V: TRBV9; J: .; CDR3: ASSVAIGGPDEQY
length: 14; V: TRBV11-2; J: TRBJ2-2; CDR3: ASTPNRGVNTGELF
length: 13; V: TRBV7-2; J: TRBJ1-2; CDR3: ASSLDSLLISGYT
length: 9; V: TRBV7-3; J: TRBJ1-2; CDR3: ASSSSTGYT
length: 13; V: TRBV28; J: TRBJ2-4; CDR3: ASSLIRQSKNIQY
length: 14; V: TRBV6-2/TRBV6-3; J: TRBJ1-1; CDR3: ASSYPRAGLNTEAF
length: 13; V: TRBV27; J: TRBJ2-7; CDR3: ASRGLGQKNYEQY
length: 12; V: TRBV5-1; J: TRBJ2-3; CDR3: ASRGLDGTDTQY
length: 13; V: TRBV12-3/TRBV12-4; J: TRBJ1-2; CDR3: ASSLGKMAPYGYT
length: 12; V: TRBV7-8; J: TRBJ1-5; CDR3: ASSLNRGNQPQH
length: 13; V: TRBV7-2; J: TRBJ2-7; CDR3: ASSLNSGGSYEQY
length: 15; V: TRBV20-1; J: TRBJ2-2; CDR3: SAEAYAGPTLNGELF
length: 11; V: TRBV5-1; J: TRBJ1-1; CDR3: ASGRQENTEAF
length: 12; V: TRBV28; J: TRBJ2-3; CDR3: ASSLAGGWNTQY
length: 11; V: TRBV10-3; J: TRBJ2-7; CDR3: AISSQGANGQY
length: 11; V: TRBV7-9; J: TRBJ2-7; CDR3: ASGGAPIYEQY